This entry lists 7 T cell receptor beta chains sequenced from one sample in a study of cytomegalovirus exposure and HLA in healthy donors. In the PCR, 60 Vbeta and 13 Jbeta primers were used. Libraries were prepared by immunoSEQ multiplex PCR; TCRdb keeps only in-frame clonotypes and omits some of them. The sample holds roughly 72,000 clones, around 70% seen once. The sequencing input was PBMCs. The origin of the receptors is a human donor in good health.

The chain joins TRBV13 to TRBJ1-1; D gene ambiguous. CDR3 length equals 14 residues. Trimming left V 5 bases short and J 4 bases short, with 14 bases between. The germline V gene encodes CDR1 PRHDT and CDR2 FYEKMQ (reference sequence). This CDR3 reads CASSPPGSGTEAFF. In nucleotides, the CDR3 is TGTGCCAGCAGCCCGCCCGGTTCTGGCACTGAAGCTTTCTTT.

V is TRBV27 and J is TRBJ1-2, with D hard to call. There are 11 residues in the CDR3. Trimming shortened V by 6 bases and J by 2 bases, and 4 bases separated the two germline ends. The germline CDR1 and CDR2 sequences are MNHEY and SMNVEV (reference sequence). This CDR3 is CASRANYGYTF. The CDR3, as DNA: TGTGCCAGCAGGGCCAACTATGGCTACACCTTC.

In this sample, this clone turned up a few times. The chain combines TRBV18 with TRBJ2-2; 7 positions match TRBD1. The V gene's germline CDR1 is KGHSH and CDR2 LQKENI. The CDR3 totals 14 residues. Trimming at V came to 3 bases and at J to 6 bases, leaving 4 bases not matched to a gene. The CDR3 here is CASSPKTGAGELFF. CDR3 bases: TGTGCCAGCTCACCGAAAACAGGGGCCGGGGAGCTGTTTTTT.

The chain joins TRBV7-3 to TRBJ2-2; D is perhaps TRBD1 (6 bases). V was trimmed by 8 bases and J by 0 bases, leaving 10 bases between them. CDR3 length: 14 residues. The germline V gene has CDR1 SGHTA and CDR2 FQGTGA. CDR3 coding DNA: TGTGCCAGCCAGGGGAGCCCGAACACCGGGGAGCTGTTTTTT. Protein product: CASQGSPNTGELFF.

CDR3 in DNA: TGTGCCAGCAGTTATTCCAGGGGTCGGGGCAATCAGCCCCAGCATTTT. Protein product: CASSYSRGRGNQPQHF. The rearrangement joins TRBV6-6 to TRBJ1-5; D is perhaps TRBD1 (6 bases). V lost 3 bases, J lost 2 bases, and 14 bases lay in between. Germline V gene data show CDR1 as MNHNY and CDR2 as SVGAGI (reference sequence). The CDR3 has 16 amino acids.

The chain is built from TRBV28 and TRBJ1-5, with 8 nucleotides matching TRBD1. V was pared by 5 bases and J by 7 bases, with 7 bases of the junction left unmatched. CDR3 length: 14 residues. Germline assignment: CDR1 MDHEN and CDR2 SYDVKM. The CDR3 loop is CASSGQGRAQPQHF. The CDR3 nucleotides are TGTGCCAGCAGTGGACAGGGACGAGCGCAGCCCCAGCATTTT.

This chain uses TRBV30 with TRBJ2-1; TRBD2 is a possible D gene (5 bases). Germline loops: CDR1 GTSNPN, CDR2 SVGIG (reference sequence). There are 14 residues in the CDR3. The V end was cut by 2 bases, the J end by 8 bases, with 16 bases between. This chain's CDR3 is CAWSPRRPLDEQFF. DNA of the CDR3: TGTGCCTGGAGTCCTCGGAGGCCCCTCGATGAGCAGTTCTTC.